The 32 T cell receptor beta chains listed next were all sequenced from one sample in a study of shared clonotypes between healthy human individuals. In the naive CD8 group, cells lacked CD45RO and were positively selected for CCR7, so terminally differentiated effector memory CD45RA+ cells were left out. Clones were read by immunoSEQ multiplex PCR, and TCRdb kept only the in-frame ones, dropping some. The repertoire holds hundreds of thousands of clones, with around 96% as singletons. Material: naive CD8+ T cells sorted from blood. The receptors were gathered from a man between 25 and 39 years old in good health.

Details on this clone: The same CDR3 also results from other DNA sequences found in this sample. This chain connects TRBV27 to TRBJ2-2; D possibly uses TRBD1 or TRBD2 (6 bases each). The CDR3 totals 14 residues. Germline assignment: CDR1 MNHEY and CDR2 SMNVEV (reference sequence). Trimming took 1 base from V and 7 from J, leaving 10 bases between them. For the CDR3, the DNA is TGTGCCAGCAGTTTATTAGGGGGGCACGGGGAGCTGTTTTTT. Its protein is CASSLLGGHGELFF.

The J gene is TRBJ1-3, the V gene TRBV2, with D unresolved. The CDR3 sequence is 15 residues long. Deletions cut 3 bases from V and 0 bases from J, with 9 bases between. CDR1 and CDR2 from the germline V gene are SNHLY and FYNNEI. The CDR3 loop is CASSDEAVSGNTIYF. CDR3 nucleotides: TGTGCCAGCAGTGATGAGGCAGTCTCTGGAAACACCATATATTTT.

This clone showed up just once. The chain uses TRBV4-1 and TRBJ1-5, with 7 bases identical to TRBD1. V shed 0 bases and J 3 bases; nucleotides not matched to a gene: 2. The CDR3 spans 15 residues. Germline V gene data show CDR1 as MGHRA and CDR2 as YSYEKL. The CDR3 bases are TGCGCCAGCAGCCAAGAGGACAGGAACAATCAGCCCCAGCATTTT. Translated, it gives CASSQEDRNNQPQHF.

The chain joins TRBV5-8 to TRBJ2-2; no firm D call. The CDR3 extends over 13 amino acids. The V end was cut by 4 bases, the J end by 6 bases, with 10 bases between. Germline values: CDR1 SGHTS, CDR2 YDEGEE. As DNA, the CDR3 is TGTGCCAGCAGCAGGGAATCGGCCGGGGAGCTGTTTTTT. Residues: CASSRESAGELFF.

This clone was seen just once. This chain joins TRBV7-9 and TRBJ1-2; 8 bases are a match to TRBD1. The CDR3 runs to 12 residues. V trimming: 7 bases; J trimming: 7 bases; junction bases outside the gene matches: 5. CDR1 is SEHNR and CDR2 is FQNEAQ in the germline V gene (reference sequence). CDR3 nucleotide sequence: TGTGCCAGCACCAAAACAGGGGGTGGCTACACCTTC. This encodes CASTKTGGGYTF.

Notes on this clone: Other DNA sequences of this sample code for an identical CDR3. V usage is TRBV9 and J usage is TRBJ2-3; no clear D. Trimming left V 3 bases short and J 6 bases short, with 2 bases between. The CDR3 sequence is 10 residues long. Germline V CDR1 and CDR2: SGDLS, YYNGEE. CDR3 region: CASSGDTQYF. In DNA, the CDR3 is TGTGCCAGCAGCGGTGATACGCAGTATTTT.

The chain couples TRBV9 to TRBJ2-7; D might be TRBD1 (5 bases). Germline loops: CDR1 SGDLS, CDR2 YYNGEE. The CDR3 spans 15 residues. V lost 3 bases and J 0 bases, leaving 13 bases between the germline ends. In DNA, the CDR3 is TGTGCCAGCAGCGGGGGCGACTCAACCTCCTACGAGCAGTACTTC. This translates into CASSGGDSTSYEQYF.

The chain carries TRBV2 and TRBJ1-1, with 9 bases fitting TRBD1. Germline V gene sequence: CDR1 SNHLY, CDR2 FYNNEI. The CDR3 has 15 amino acids. The ends lost 8 bases at V and 6 bases at J; junction bases unmatched: 13. The CDR3 sequence is CASPIATGGWAEAFF. The CDR3 coding sequence is TGTGCCAGCCCCATAGCAACAGGGGGCTGGGCTGAAGCTTTCTTT.

The chain has TRBV10-2 and TRBJ2-3, with 7 bases fitting TRBD2. The V gene's germline CDR1 is WSHSY and CDR2 SAAADI. V shed 4 bases, J shed 3 bases, and the junction held 4 bases outside the gene matches. This CDR3 spans 14 amino acids. The CDR3 reads CASSAGGGTDTQYF. CDR3 coding DNA: TGCGCCAGCAGTGCGGGAGGTGGAACAGATACGCAGTATTTT.

This chain connects TRBV4-1 to TRBJ2-7, with 12 bases identical to TRBD1. Trimming cost V 4 bases and J 1 base; bases outside gene matches: 14. The CDR3 contains 19 residues. Germline CDR1 MGHRA, CDR2 YSYEKL. The CDR3 region has the DNA TGCGCCAGCAGCCCAGGGGGACAGGGGGCAGGGGGACTTTCCTACGAGCAGTACTTC. This encodes CASSPGGQGAGGLSYEQYF.

The rearrangement joins TRBV5-4 to TRBJ2-3, with D perhaps TRBD2 (6 bases). The length of the CDR3 is 15 residues. Germline CDR1 reads SGHNT; CDR2 reads YYREEE (reference sequence). Trimming took off 4 bases at V and 6 bases at J, with 18 bases between the two ends. Written as DNA, the CDR3 is TGTGCCAGCAGCAATAGCGGAGGTTTTATGGATACGCAGTATTTT. Its protein is CASSNSGGFMDTQYF. The whole variable domain, filled in from reference TRBV5-4 and TRBJ2-3, reads ETGVTQSPTHLIKTRGQQVTLRCSSQSGHNTVSWYQQALGQGPQFIFQYYREEENGRGNFPPRFSGLQFPNYSSELNVNALELDDSALYLCASSNSGGFMDTQYFGPGTRLTVL.

The chain recombines TRBV4-1 with TRBJ1-4; 8 nucleotides agree with TRBD1. V dropped 3 bases and J dropped 5; count of bases not matched to a gene: 8. The CDR3 consists of 16 residues. Per germline, CDR1 MGHRA and CDR2 YSYEKL. The CDR3 nucleotides are TGCGCCAGCAGCCAGCCGGGACAGGAATCAAATGAAAAACTGTTTTTT. Translated, it gives CASSQPGQESNEKLFF.

The V call is TRBV4-1, the J call TRBJ2-1; 12 bases agree with TRBD2. CDR1 is MGHRA and CDR2 is YSYEKL in the germline V gene. V lost 6 bases to trimming and J lost 7 bases; unmatched junction nucleotides: 7. CDR3 length equals 15 residues. The CDR3 sequence: CASRRLAGDGNEQFF. The CDR3 DNA reads TGCGCCAGCAGGCGACTAGCGGGAGATGGGAATGAGCAGTTCTTC.

This chain uses TRBV11-2 with TRBJ2-1; possibly TRBD2 for D (5 bases). The V gene lost 2 bases and the J gene lost 10 bases, with 9 bases spanning the gap. The V gene's germline CDR1 is SGHAT and CDR2 FQNNGV. The CDR3 sequence is 12 residues long. The chain's CDR3 is CASSLNSGEQFF. As DNA, the CDR3 is TGTGCCAGCAGCTTAAACTCGGGGGAGCAGTTCTTC.

The chain links TRBV5-4 to TRBJ2-7; D uncertain. Germline V lookup: CDR1 SGHNT, CDR2 YYREEE (reference sequence). This CDR3 is 12 amino acids long. V lost 2 bases and J 3 bases, leaving 6 bases between the germline ends. CDR3 bases: TGTGCCAGCAGCTTCGCCAACTACGAGCAGTACTTC. Translated, it gives CASSFANYEQYF.

The V call is TRBV14, the J call TRBJ2-5, with D maybe TRBD2 (6 bases). Germline CDR1 and CDR2: SGHDN and FVKESK. The CDR3 has 18 amino acids. V gave up 0 bases and J gave up 7 bases, with 24 bases separating them. This chain's CDR3 is CASSQDFAEAGPVTTQYF. Here the CDR3 DNA reads TGTGCCAGCAGCCAAGATTTCGCGGAAGCGGGTCCCGTAACGACCCAGTACTTC.

The chain recombines TRBV7-6 with TRBJ2-5, with TRBD2 matching 10 bases. Germline-derived CDR1 and CDR2 are SGHVS and FNYEAQ. There are 16 residues in the CDR3. With 4 bases clipped from V and 4 bases from J, the junction kept 9 bases outside the gene matches. The CDR3 reads CASSSGEIAGGETQYF. CDR3 DNA: TGTGCCAGCAGCTCGGGCGAGATAGCGGGAGGAGAGACCCAGTACTTC.

The rearrangement joins TRBV15 to TRBJ2-4; no clear D. CDR3 length: 15 residues. V was clipped by 0 bases and J by 2 bases, with 8 bases between them. The germline V gene encodes CDR1 LNHNV and CDR2 YYDKDF (reference sequence). In DNA form, the CDR3 reads TGTGCCACCAGCAGAGATCGGACGACCAAAAACATTCAGTACTTC. It encodes CATSRDRTTKNIQYF.

The genes are TRBV7-6 and TRBJ2-2; D might be TRBD1 or TRBD2, each matching 5 bases. V was trimmed by 7 bases and J by 4 bases, leaving 16 bases between them. Germline V CDR1 and CDR2: SGHVS, FNYEAQ. This CDR3 has 15 residues. This chain's CDR3 is CASITGPEGTGELFF. The CDR3 nucleotides read TGTGCCAGCATCACGGGACCCGAGGGCACCGGGGAGCTGTTTTTT.

This clone was detected once. V usage is TRBV5-1 and J usage is TRBJ2-7, with 7 nucleotides matching TRBD1. The CDR3 extends over 14 amino acids. With V trimmed by 3 bases and J by 7 bases, 10 bases remained unmatched. CDR1 is SGHRS and CDR2 is YFSETQ in the germline V gene. This chain's CDR3 is CASSSGQRVGEQYF. The CDR3, as DNA: TGCGCCAGCAGCTCGGGACAGAGGGTGGGGGAGCAGTACTTC.

The chain recombines TRBV21-1 with TRBJ2-7. TRBV21-1 is flagged as a pseudogene. The CDR3 extends over 10 amino acids. The CDR3 DNA sequence: TGTGCCAGCAGCAAAGCCCCTTTTGCCTTC. It codes for CASSKAPFAF.

V gene TRBV4-3 combines with J gene TRBJ2-7, with TRBD1 matching over 10 bases. The ends lost 1 base at V and 3 bases at J; junction bases unmatched: 3. Germline values: CDR1 LGHNA, CDR2 YSLEER. This CDR3 contains 15 residues. Here the CDR3 reads CASSQGGTGVYEQYF. CDR3 DNA: TGCGCCAGCAGCCAAGGGGGGACAGGGGTCTACGAGCAGTACTTC.

Remarks on this clone: The sample carries other DNA sequences with the same CDR3. The chain has TRBV28 and TRBJ2-7; D may be TRBD1 (6 bases). The CDR3 is made up of 11 amino acids. Germline V CDR1 and CDR2: MDHEN, SYDVKM. Trimming pared 5 bases from V and 4 bases from J, leaving 6 bases between. The chain's CDR3 is CASSRGYEQYF. The CDR3 DNA reads as TGTGCCAGCAGTAGGGGGTACGAGCAGTACTTC.

This chain connects TRBV27 to TRBJ2-5, with a possible D match to TRBD2 (5 bases). V was pared by 6 bases and J by 5 bases, with 16 bases between. CDR3 length: 14 amino acids. The germline V gene has CDR1 MNHEY and CDR2 SMNVEV (reference sequence). CDR3 nucleotides: TGTGCCAGCAGACGGGGTATAGCTCTGGAGACCCAGTACTTC. This gives the protein CASRRGIALETQYF.

The chain couples TRBV4-3 to TRBJ2-7; 7 nucleotides align to TRBD1. The V gene end was trimmed by 0 bases and the J gene end by 0 bases; junction bases not matched to a gene: 8. CDR3 length equals 17 residues. Germline CDR1 is LGHNA and CDR2 is YSLEER. This CDR3 reads CASSQDSRTGDSYEQYF. The DNA for the CDR3 is TGCGCCAGCAGCCAAGACTCCAGGACAGGAGACTCCTACGAGCAGTACTTC.

The V call is TRBV5-5, the J call TRBJ2-7, with 9 bases aligning to TRBD1. The CDR3 totals 18 residues. Germline trimming cut 1 base from V and 6 bases from J; bases unmatched to any gene: 17. Germline lookup yields CDR1 SGHKS and CDR2 YYEKEE (reference sequence). The CDR3 spells CASSLYWPTLQGAGEQYF. The CDR3 DNA reads TGTGCCAGCAGCTTGTATTGGCCTACATTACAGGGGGCAGGCGAGCAGTACTTC.

The J gene is TRBJ1-1, the V gene TRBV30; possible D gene TRBD1, 5 bases. V gave up 4 bases and J gave up 4 bases, with 16 bases separating them. This CDR3 region has 14 residues. Germline V gene data show CDR1 as GTSNPN and CDR2 as SVGIG (reference sequence). CDR3 bases: TGTGCCTGGAAGCTGGGGGGGGTAAGCACTGAAGCTTTCTTT. This translates into CAWKLGGVSTEAFF.

This sequence joins TRBV9 and TRBJ2-7; D tentatively fits TRBD1 or TRBD2 (6 bases each). Deletions cut 0 bases from V and 4 bases from J, with 11 bases between. This CDR3 has 14 residues. Germline V gives CDR1 SGDLS, CDR2 YYNGEE. CDR3 sequence reads: CASSVAQGRYEQYF. CDR3 bases: TGTGCCAGCAGCGTAGCTCAGGGGAGGTACGAGCAGTACTTC.

The chain joins TRBV9 to TRBJ2-3, with 9 bases that match TRBD1. The ends lost 3 bases at V and 3 bases at J; junction bases unmatched: 5. CDR3 size: 15 residues. Germline lookup yields CDR1 SGDLS and CDR2 YYNGEE. CDR3 amino acids: CASSAEGQGTDTQYF. The DNA of the CDR3 is TGTGCCAGCAGCGCCGAGGGACAGGGTACAGATACGCAGTATTTT.

V usage is TRBV11-2 and J usage is TRBJ2-7, with D perhaps matching TRBD2 (7 bases). The CDR3 contains 15 residues. Trimming took off 0 bases at V and 5 bases at J, with 14 bases between the two ends. Germline assignment: CDR1 SGHAT and CDR2 FQNNGV. This CDR3 is CASSLERGGSHEQYF. The CDR3 coding sequence is TGTGCCAGCAGCTTAGAGAGGGGGGGGTCCCACGAGCAGTACTTC.

The CDR3 DNA sequence: TGTGCCAGCAGCTTTGCTAGCGGGAGTAATAATGAGCAGTTCTTC. Protein sequence: CASSFASGSNNEQFF. V and J are TRBV7-2 and TRBJ2-1; 10 bases agree with TRBD2. The CDR3 runs to 15 residues. Per germline, CDR1 SGHTA and CDR2 FQGNSA. The J segment lost 7 bases and the V segment lost 3 bases, leaving 6 bases of the junction unmatched.

V usage is TRBV11-2 and J usage is TRBJ1-5; no clear D gene. Germline V gene sequence: CDR1 SGHAT, CDR2 FQNNGV. This CDR3 is built from 15 residues. The V gene lost 5 bases and the J gene lost 3 bases, with 14 bases spanning the gap. The CDR3 coding sequence is TGTGCCAGCAGCATTAACCGGGCCTTCAATCAGCCCCAGCATTTT. Translated, it gives CASSINRAFNQPQHF.